The clone carrying this T cell receptor beta chain was observed a single time. TCRdb's copy holds only in-frame clones and misses some; the assay was immunoSEQ multiplex PCR. The sample consists of some 160,000 clones, 80% to 85% of them appearing once. The data originate from a study of blood T cell repertoires in COVID-19. Looking at the study overall: From T cells, B-cell-depleted T cells, or PBMCs came the material, which was cDNA or gDNA.

The sequence was collected from an older man with active or convalescent COVID-19. Specimen: peripheral blood.

CDR3 coding DNA: TGTGCCACCAGTGGCTACTACAGGGGGGCACGGGAGACCCAGTACTTC. Translating gives CATSGYYRGARETQYF. V usage is TRBV24-1 and J usage is TRBJ2-5, with 8 bases matching TRBD1. The CDR3 runs 16 residues. The ends lost 5 bases at V and 5 bases at J; junction bases unmatched: 12. Germline CDR1 KGHDR, CDR2 SFDVKD.